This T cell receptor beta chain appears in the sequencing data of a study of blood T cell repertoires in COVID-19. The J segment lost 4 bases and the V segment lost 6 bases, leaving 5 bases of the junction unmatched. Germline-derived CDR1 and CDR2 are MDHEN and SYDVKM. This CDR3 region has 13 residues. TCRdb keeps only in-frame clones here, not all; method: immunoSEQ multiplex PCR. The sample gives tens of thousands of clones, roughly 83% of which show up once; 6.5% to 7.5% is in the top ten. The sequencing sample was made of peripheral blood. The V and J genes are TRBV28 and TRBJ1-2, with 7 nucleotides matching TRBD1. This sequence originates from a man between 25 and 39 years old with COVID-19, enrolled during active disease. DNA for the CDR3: TGTGCCAGCAGCTACAGGGGCCCCTATGGCTACACCTTC. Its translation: CASSYRGPYGYTF.